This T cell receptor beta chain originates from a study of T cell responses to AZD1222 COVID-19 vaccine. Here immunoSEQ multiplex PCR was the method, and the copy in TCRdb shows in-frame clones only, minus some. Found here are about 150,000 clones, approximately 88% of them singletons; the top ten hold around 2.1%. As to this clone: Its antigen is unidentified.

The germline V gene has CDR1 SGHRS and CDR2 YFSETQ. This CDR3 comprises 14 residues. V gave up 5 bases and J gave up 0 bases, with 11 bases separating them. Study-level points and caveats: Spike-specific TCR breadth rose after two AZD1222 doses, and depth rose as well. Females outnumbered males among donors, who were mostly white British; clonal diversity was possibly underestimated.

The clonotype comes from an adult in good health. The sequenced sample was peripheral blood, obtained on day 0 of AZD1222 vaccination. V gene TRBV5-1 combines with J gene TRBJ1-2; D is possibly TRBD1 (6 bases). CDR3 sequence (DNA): TGCGCCAGCAGACGGACAGATGCTAACTATGGCTACACCTTC. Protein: CASRRTDANYGYTF.